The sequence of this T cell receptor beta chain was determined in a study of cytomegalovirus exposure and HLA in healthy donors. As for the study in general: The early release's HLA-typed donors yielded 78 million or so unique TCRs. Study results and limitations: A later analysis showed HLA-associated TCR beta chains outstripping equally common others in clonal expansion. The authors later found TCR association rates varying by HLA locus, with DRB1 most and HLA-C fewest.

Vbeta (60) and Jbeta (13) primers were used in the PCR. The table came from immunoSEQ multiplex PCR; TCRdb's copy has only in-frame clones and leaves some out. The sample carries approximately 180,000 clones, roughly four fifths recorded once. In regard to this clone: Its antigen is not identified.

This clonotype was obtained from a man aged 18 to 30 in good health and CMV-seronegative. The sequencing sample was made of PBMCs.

The CDR3 sequence is CASSFWAGQTSGNTIYF. In DNA form, the CDR3 reads TGTGCCAGCAGCTTCTGGGCGGGACAGACCTCTGGAAACACCATATATTTT. The chain couples TRBV13 to TRBJ1-3; 7 nucleotides agree with TRBD1. Trimming at V came to 3 bases and at J to 0 bases, leaving 8 bases not matched to a gene. CDR3 size: 17 residues. CDR1 is PRHDT, CDR2 FYEKMQ, per germline (reference sequence).